These 3 T cell receptor beta chains share one sample of origin, sequenced in a study of shared clonotypes between healthy human individuals. The table came from immunoSEQ multiplex PCR; TCRdb's copy has only in-frame clones and leaves some out. The sample holds approximately 2.1 million clones; approximately 93% are singletons and the top ten take 0.39%. The sequenced material came from naive CD4+ T cells from PBMCs. Subset specified: CD45RA+ positively selected. The receptors shown here come from a young man in good health. Some clones in this sample may be carry-over from other donors' samples.

The genes are TRBV9 and TRBJ2-7; 11 bases align to TRBD1. The V and J ends lost 2 bases and 6 bases, in that order; junction bases with no gene match: 4. The CDR3 length is 14 residues. Germline CDR1 and CDR2: SGDLS and YYNGEE. The CDR3: CASSVDRGLSEQYF. The CDR3 DNA sequence: TGTGCCAGCAGCGTGGACAGGGGGCTGAGCGAGCAGTACTTC. Using reference TRBV9 and TRBJ2-7 for the parts outside the CDR3, the full variable domain is DSGVTQTPKHLITATGQRVTLRCSPRSGDLSVYWYQQSLDQGLQFLIQYYNGEERAKGNILERFSAQQFPDLHSELNLSSLELGDSALYFCASSVDRGLSEQYFGPGTRLTVT.

This clone occurred a few times. This specimen includes other DNA sequences encoding the same CDR3. This rearrangement joins TRBV11-3 to TRBJ2-1; D is unclear. CDR3 length equals 12 residues. Germline V gives CDR1 SGHNT, CDR2 YENEEA. V was clipped by 3 bases and J by 7 bases, with 7 bases between them. This chain's CDR3 is CASSLGRNEQFF. The DNA for the CDR3 is TGTGCCAGCAGCTTGGGTAGGAATGAGCAGTTCTTC.

The rearrangement joins TRBV7-9 to TRBJ2-3, with 7 positions matching TRBD1. Germline V lookup: CDR1 SEHNR, CDR2 FQNEAQ (reference sequence). The length of the CDR3 is 14 residues. J lost 4 bases, V lost 5 bases, and 6 bases had no gene match. The CDR3 here is CASSDNRGSDTQYF. CDR3 DNA sequence: TGTGCCAGCAGCGACAACAGGGGATCAGATACGCAGTATTTT. The variable domain in full, with the rest retrieved from reference TRBV7-9 and TRBJ2-3, is DTGVSQNPRHKITKRGQNVTFRCDPISEHNRLYWYRQTLGQGPEFLTYFQNEAQLEKSRLLSDRFSAERPKGSFSTLEIQRTEQGDSAMYLCASSDNRGSDTQYFGPGTRLTVL.